The T cell receptor beta chain under discussion was sequenced for a study of blood T cell repertoires in COVID-19. Study-wide context: The United States, Italy and Spain provided the acute and convalescent COVID-19 samples. T cells, B-cell-depleted T cells, or PBMCs provided the cDNA or gDNA that served as material.

J gave up 2 bases and V 2 bases, and 4 bases lay outside the gene matches. Germline CDR1 MGHRA, CDR2 YSYEKL. The CDR3 consists of 16 residues. Methods used by the authors: For nucleated cells, counts were estimated from reference gene primer amplification. Some clones are missing from TCRdb's copy, which holds only in-frame ones; the method was immunoSEQ multiplex PCR. The DNA was the basis for D and trimming; V, J and clone size are from that table. The table includes around 300,000 clones, 70% to 90% detected once. The V call is TRBV4-1, the J call TRBJ2-3; 10 bases map to TRBD2. The clonotype comes from a woman aged 40 to 50 with acute or convalescent COVID-19. The material sequenced was peripheral blood. CDR3 loop: CASSQLGTSDTDTQYF. The CDR3 DNA follows: TGCGCCAGCAGCCAACTAGGGACTAGCGACACAGATACGCAGTATTTT.